These T cell receptor beta chains were read from a single sample in a study of blood T cell repertoires in COVID-19. Data came from immunoSEQ multiplex PCR; TCRdb stores just in-frame clones and leaves some out. Among about 410,000 clones listed, about 89% were seen once. Material for sequencing was peripheral blood. These receptors were taken from a woman in her forties with COVID-19, enrolled during active disease. Each CDR3 is given with its conserved first and last residue. Each record gives: J gene, V gene, CDR3 protein.

j_call: TRBJ1-2
v_call: TRBV30
cdr3_aa: CAWSVSQIDGYTF

j_call: TRBJ2-2
v_call: TRBV5-1
cdr3_aa: CASSSQGNTGELFF

j_call: TRBJ2-1
v_call: TRBV28
cdr3_aa: CASPPGGRAGDEQFF

j_call: TRBJ2-5
v_call: TRBV5-1
cdr3_aa: CASSFGQFQETQYF

j_call: TRBJ2-7
v_call: TRBV19
cdr3_aa: CASSMGQSSYEQYF

j_call: TRBJ2-6
v_call: TRBV11-1
cdr3_aa: CASSPRSGANVLTF

j_call: TRBJ1-2
v_call: TRBV4-3
cdr3_aa: CASSQETGNYGYTF

j_call: TRBJ1-6
v_call: TRBV28
cdr3_aa: CASRETADNSPLHF

j_call: TRBJ2-5
v_call: TRBV14
cdr3_aa: CASSHGRYETQYF

j_call: TRBJ2-5
v_call: TRBV28
cdr3_aa: CASSLGQGQETQYF

j_call: TRBJ1-1
v_call: TRBV12-3/TRBV12-4
cdr3_aa: CASSLQNTEAFF

j_call: TRBJ2-1
v_call: TRBV5-1
cdr3_aa: CASSLGEAYNEQFF

j_call: TRBJ1-2
v_call: TRBV7-2
cdr3_aa: CASSPSGTGSYGYTF

j_call: TRBJ1-2
v_call: TRBV5-1
cdr3_aa: CASREAPTLGYTF

j_call: TRBJ1-2
v_call: TRBV12-3/TRBV12-4
cdr3_aa: CASSYGEVYGYTF

j_call: TRBJ2-3
v_call: TRBV20-1
cdr3_aa: CSASSSGAATDTQYF

j_call: TRBJ2-5
v_call: TRBV7-3
cdr3_aa: CASSPWTRGTQYF

j_call: TRBJ1-1
v_call: TRBV19
cdr3_aa: CASRHLTEAFF

j_call: TRBJ1-2
v_call: TRBV29-1
cdr3_aa: CSVDRGRDGYTF